This TCR beta chain derives from a study of blood T cell repertoires in COVID-19. As for the study in general: COVID-19 samples from acute and convalescent phases originated in the United States, Italy and Spain. Nucleic acid was either cDNA or gDNA, and it came from T cells, B-cell-depleted T cells, or PBMCs.

Original processing methods: The assay estimated nucleated cells by amplifying reference gene primers. The method was immunoSEQ multiplex PCR; TCRdb's version includes in-frame clones alone and lacks a portion of them. Clone size and V and J calls were adopted from that table, with D and trimming inferred from the DNA. Of around 140,000 clones in the sample, less than 90% were seen once. Seattle's cohort entered during active infection and was followed longitudinally. Per germline, CDR1 SGHVS and CDR2 FNYEAQ. This CDR3 has 18 residues. V lost 1 base, J lost 2 bases, and 9 bases stayed unmatched. This sequence originates from a man aged 25 to 45 with COVID-19, enrolled during active disease. The source material was peripheral blood. The V gene is TRBV7-6, the J gene TRBJ2-3, with 10 bases fitting TRBD2. The CDR3 loop is CASSLGRASGSITDTQYF. The CDR3 DNA follows: TGTGCCAGCAGCTTAGGTAGGGCTAGCGGGAGCATCACAGATACGCAGTATTTT.